This T cell receptor beta chain was profiled in a study of control samples from healthy donors and cancer patients. Generated by immunoSEQ multiplex PCR, the TCRdb table keeps only in-frame clones and is missing some. Among about 81,000 clones listed, about 93% were seen once. V lost 0 bases and J 9 bases, leaving 15 bases between the germline ends. The CDR3 sequence is 15 residues long. Germline CDR1 reads WNHNN; CDR2 reads SYGVQD (reference sequence). The receptor's source is a woman aged 18-29 years in good health. Sequenced material: blood. The chain uses TRBV10-1 and TRBJ2-1; tentatively, D is TRBD2 (5 bases). CDR3 in DNA: TGCGCCAGCAGTGAGTCGGGGATGGGGAGAGGTGAGCAGTTCTTC. Its translation is CASSESGMGRGEQFF.